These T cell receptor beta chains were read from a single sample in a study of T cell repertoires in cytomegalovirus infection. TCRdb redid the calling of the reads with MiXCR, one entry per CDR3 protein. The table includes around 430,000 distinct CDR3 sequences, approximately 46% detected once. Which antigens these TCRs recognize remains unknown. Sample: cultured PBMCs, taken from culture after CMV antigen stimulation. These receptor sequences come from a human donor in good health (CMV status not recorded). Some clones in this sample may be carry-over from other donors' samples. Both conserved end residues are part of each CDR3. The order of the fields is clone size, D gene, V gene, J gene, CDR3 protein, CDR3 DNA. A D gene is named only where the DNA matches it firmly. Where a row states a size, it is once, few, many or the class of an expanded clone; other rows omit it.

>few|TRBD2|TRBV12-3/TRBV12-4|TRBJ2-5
CASSNIRTSGTKETQYF
TGTGCCAGCAGCAACATCCGGACTAGCGGTACAAAAGAGACCCAGTACTTC
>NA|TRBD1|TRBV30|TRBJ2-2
CAFHRDSLPGELFF
TGTGCCTTCCATCGGGACAGTCTCCCCGGGGAGCTGTTTTTT
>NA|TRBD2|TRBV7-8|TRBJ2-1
CASSWGGEGNEQFF
TGTGCCAGCAGCTGGGGGGGAGAAGGGAATGAGCAGTTCTTC
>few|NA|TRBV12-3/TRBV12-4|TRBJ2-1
CASSWGDAYNEQFF
TGTGCCAGCAGTTGGGGGGACGCCTACAATGAGCAGTTCTTC
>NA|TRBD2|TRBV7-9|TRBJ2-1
CASSPGGLGVAAFF
TGTGCCAGCAGCCCGGGGGGGCTTGGGGTAGCGGCGTTCTTC
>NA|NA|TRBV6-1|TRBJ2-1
CASLGDSSSSYNEQFF
TGTGCCAGCCTCGGGGACTCGTCGAGCTCCTACAATGAGCAGTTCTTC
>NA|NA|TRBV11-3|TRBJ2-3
CASSLNLWDTQYF
TGTGCCAGCAGCTTAAACCTATGGGATACGCAGTATTTT
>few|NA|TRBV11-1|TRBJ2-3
CASRQGIDTQYF
TGTGCCAGCAGACAAGGGATCGATACGCAGTATTTT
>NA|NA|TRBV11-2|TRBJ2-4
CASSLGPDLNIQYF
TGTGCCAGCAGCTTAGGTCCCGACCTAAACATTCAGTACTTC
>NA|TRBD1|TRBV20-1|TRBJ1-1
CSAVWTGELGTEAFF
TGCAGTGCTGTCTGGACAGGGGAACTGGGCACTGAAGCTTTCTTT
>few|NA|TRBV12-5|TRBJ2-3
CASGLRTDTQYF
TGTGCTAGTGGTTTGCGGACAGATACGCAGTATTTT
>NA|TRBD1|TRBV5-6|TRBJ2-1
CASSFRTGGRIEQFF
TGTGCCAGCAGCTTCCGGACAGGTGGGCGTATTGAGCAGTTCTTC
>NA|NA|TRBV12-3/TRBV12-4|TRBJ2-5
CASSFWGAQKTQYF
TGTGCCAGCAGTTTCTGGGGGGCGCAGAAGACCCAGTACTTC
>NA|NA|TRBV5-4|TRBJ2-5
CASSLSQGRETQYF
TGTGCCAGCAGCTTGAGTCAGGGAAGGGAGACCCAGTACTTC
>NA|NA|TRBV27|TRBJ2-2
CASSSQGGPGELFF
TGTGCCAGCAGTTCCCAGGGGGGTCCCGGGGAGCTGTTTTTT
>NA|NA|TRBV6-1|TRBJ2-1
CASTQSYNEQFF
TGTGCCAGCACCCAGAGTTACAATGAGCAGTTCTTC
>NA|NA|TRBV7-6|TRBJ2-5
CASSLEWRLSLRNDETQYF
TGTGCCAGCAGCTTAGAATGGCGGCTTTCCCTCAGAAATGACGAGACCCAGTACTTC
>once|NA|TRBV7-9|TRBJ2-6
CASSTGAYSSGANVLTF
TGTGCCAGCTCGACCGGGGCCTACTCCTCTGGGGCCAACGTCCTGACTTTC
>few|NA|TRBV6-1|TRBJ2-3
CASSEGWLVDTQYF
TGTGCCAGCAGTGAAGGATGGCTAGTGGATACGCAGTATTTT
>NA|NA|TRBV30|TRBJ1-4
CAWATSPYAINEKLFF
TGTGCCTGGGCCACCTCCCCATACGCAATTAATGAAAAACTGTTTTTT
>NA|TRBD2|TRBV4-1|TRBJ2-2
CASAGLAGGRKNTGELFF
TGCGCCAGCGCTGGGCTAGCGGGGGGGCGAAAAAACACCGGGGAGCTGTTTTTT
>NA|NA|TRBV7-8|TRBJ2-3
CASSAGGGLSLDTQYF
TGTGCCAGCAGCGCAGGGGGGGGACTGTCCTTAGATACGCAGTATTTT
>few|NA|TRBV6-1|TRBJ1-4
CASREDTLRPIQLF
TGTGCCAGCAGAGAGGACACTCTTCGACCGATTCAGCTTTTT
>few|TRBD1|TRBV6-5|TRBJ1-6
CASSYYRQGGSPLHF
TGTGCCAGCAGTTACTACCGACAGGGAGGGTCACCCCTCCACTTT
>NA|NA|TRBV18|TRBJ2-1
CASSPRVPRSYNEQFF
TGTGCCAGCTCACCGAGGGTTCCCCGCTCCTACAATGAGCAGTTCTTC
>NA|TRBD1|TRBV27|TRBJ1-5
CASSAGQGGNQPQHF
TGTGCCAGCAGTGCCGGACAGGGAGGAAATCAGCCCCAGCATTTT
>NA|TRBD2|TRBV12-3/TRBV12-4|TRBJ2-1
CASIHAGGRSYNEQFF
TGTGCCAGCATCCACGCGGGGGGTAGATCCTACAATGAGCAGTTCTTC